This TCR beta chain is drawn from a study of blood T cell repertoires in COVID-19. In the study overall: COVID-19 samples collected from the United States, Italy and Spain covered acute and convalescent phases. T cells, B-cell-depleted T cells, or PBMCs supplied cDNA or gDNA.

Trimming left V 4 bases short and J 8 bases short, with 24 bases between. The CDR3 runs to 18 residues. In germline, CDR1 is LGHDT, CDR2 YNNKEL (reference sequence). In the original workflow: Amplification of reference gene primers was used by the study to estimate nucleated cell counts. The table came from immunoSEQ multiplex PCR; TCRdb's copy has only in-frame clones and leaves some out. V and J calls and clone size are as listed in that table; D and trimming were resolved from the DNA. The data show roughly 410,000 clones, with 87% seen just once and 2.3% held by the top ten. The Seattle patients joined while their infection was active and were tracked longitudinally afterward.

This clonotype was sampled from a woman aged 60-75 years with COVID-19, enrolled during active disease. The sample was peripheral blood. This sequence joins TRBV3-1 (or the pseudogene TRBV3-2) and TRBJ1-6; D is uncertain. CDR3 residues: CASSLYHRGTGDYSPLHF. The DNA of the CDR3 is TGTGCCAGCAGCCTTTACCATCGGGGTACGGGCGATTATTCACCCCTCCACTTT.